These 29 T cell receptor beta chains originate from one sample sequenced in a study of blood T cells in healthy people across ages. Together with a sample-barcoded 5' primer, a J-beta primer mix was included in a second PCR lasting roughly 6 to 12 cycles. Each CDR3 protein gets one entry after TCRdb re-called the 5' RACE reads with MiXCR. The sample has over 1,500,000 distinct CDR3 sequences, around 50% seen once. The source material was blood. These receptor sequences come from a woman in her thirties or forties in good health.

The chain combines TRBV12-3 or TRBV12-4 with TRBJ2-3; TRBD2 matches at 8 bases. The CDR3 extends over 18 amino acids. With 3 bases clipped from V and 2 bases from J, the junction kept 13 bases outside the gene matches. CDR3 amino acids: CASSFQSGGRVITDTQYF. In nucleotides, the CDR3 is TGTGCCAGCAGTTTTCAGAGCGGGGGCCGAGTCATCACAGATACGCAGTATTTT.

This chain uses TRBV7-2 with TRBJ1-2; unclear D gene. This CDR3 has 12 residues. In germline, CDR1 is SGHTA, CDR2 FQGNSA. The V gene lost 2 bases and the J gene lost 8 bases, with 9 bases spanning the gap. The CDR3 sequence is CASSLLEVGYTF. The CDR3 DNA reads as TGTGCCAGCAGCTTACTGGAGGTCGGCTACACCTTC.

This chain links TRBV12-3 or TRBV12-4 with TRBJ2-3; TRBD1 matches at 11 bases. The junction had 5 bases not matched to a gene; V was cut back by 5 bases and J by 4 bases. The CDR3 runs 15 residues. CDR3 sequence (DNA): TGTGCCAGCAGTGCCCCGGGACAGGGGGCAGATACGCAGTATTTT. Amino acids: CASSAPGQGADTQYF.

This chain uses TRBV3-1 with TRBJ2-5, with D possibly called TRBD1 or TRBD2 (5 bases each). Deletions cut 3 bases from V and 2 bases from J, with 16 bases between. The CDR3 has 16 residues. Germline lookup yields CDR1 LGHDT and CDR2 YNNKEL (reference sequence). The CDR3, as DNA: TGTGCCAGCAGCCATAAGAGGGGTGGGATTCAAGAGACCCAGTACTTC. It translates to CASSHKRGGIQETQYF.

The chain is built from TRBV4-1 and TRBJ2-7; D is undetermined. The CDR3 is 14 amino acids. Germline CDR1 MGHRA, CDR2 YSYEKL. The ends were cut back, 4 bases at V and 2 bases at J, with 12 bases in the middle. DNA of the CDR3: TGCGCCAGCAGCCGGAAAGACCCAGCCTACGAGCAGTACTTC. Its translation is CASSRKDPAYEQYF.

The chain couples TRBV29-1 to TRBJ2-1; 12 bases agree with TRBD2. The CDR3 loop spans 16 amino acids. V was pared by 6 bases and J by 3 bases, with 9 bases of the junction left unmatched. Germline V gives CDR1 SQVTM, CDR2 ANQGSEA. CDR3 nucleotides: TGCAGCGTCCGGACTAGCGGGGACAGTTACTACAATGAGCAGTTCTTC. Its protein is CSVRTSGDSYYNEQFF.

The chain couples TRBV20-1 to TRBJ2-1; 11 bases are shared with TRBD2. J lost 9 bases, V lost 6 bases, and 7 bases had no gene match. CDR3 size: 13 residues. From germline, CDR1 is DFQATT and CDR2 SNEGSKA (reference sequence). The chain's CDR3 is CSALAGGASEQFF. The DNA of the CDR3 is TGCAGTGCCTTAGCGGGGGGGGCCTCTGAGCAGTTCTTC.

The V call is TRBV7-8, the J call TRBJ1-6; TRBD1 might be the D (5 bases). Between the trimmed V and J ends, which lost 3 bases and 0 bases, there was a span of 15 bases. The V gene's germline CDR1 is SGHVS and CDR2 FQNEAQ. The CDR3 totals 18 residues. The CDR3 DNA reads TGTGCCAGCAGCTTTCTATTGACAGCGAGCTCCTATAATTCACCCCTCCACTTT. It yields the protein CASSFLLTASSYNSPLHF. The full variable domain, in which reference TRBV7-8 and TRBJ1-6 provide the parts outside the CDR3, is GAGVSQSPRYKVAKRGQDVALRCDPISGHVSLFWYQQALGQGPEFLTYFQNEAQLDKSGLPSDRFFAERPEGSVSTLKIQRTQQEDSAVYLCASSFLLTASSYNSPLHFGNGTRLTVT.

Concerning this clonotype: Mismatch with germline at one junction end may stem from a read error. The rearrangement uses TRBV14 and TRBJ2-5; weak D call: TRBD2 (5 bases). CDR3 length equals 13 residues. In germline, CDR1 is SGHDN, CDR2 FVKESK. Here the CDR3 DNA reads TGTGCCGGCAGCCAACGGGAACAAGAGACCCAGTACTTC. This encodes CAGSQREQETQYF.

The chain couples TRBV29-1 to TRBJ2-6; 9 nucleotides agree with TRBD1. The CDR3 spans 23 residues. V gave up 0 bases and J gave up 0 bases; unmatched junction bases: 21. Germline loops: CDR1 SQVTM, CDR2 ANQGSEA. DNA for the CDR3: TGCAGCGTTGAAGATGCTCCCCGAATTCGGGACAGGGAGCGTTACTCTGGGGCCAACGTCCTGACTTTC. Translated, it gives CSVEDAPRIRDRERYSGANVLTF.

This clonotype has more than one count but fewer than ten. The V and J genes are TRBV20-1 and TRBJ2-4; no firm D call. This CDR3 has 15 residues. The V end lost 0 bases, the J end lost 0 bases, and 9 bases lay between the germline ends. Per the germline V gene, CDR1 is DFQATT and CDR2 is SNEGSKA (reference sequence). The CDR3 DNA follows: TGCAGTGCTAGAGATTCGGGCGTAGCCAAAAACATTCAGTACTTC. Its translation is CSARDSGVAKNIQYF.

There are a few counts of this clonotype. V and J are TRBV24-1 and TRBJ2-3; the match to TRBD1 covers 10 bases. Germline V lookup: CDR1 KGHDR, CDR2 SFDVKD. The CDR3 extends over 15 amino acids. Germline trimming cut 9 bases from V and 4 bases from J; bases unmatched to any gene: 9. In DNA, the CDR3 is TGTGCCACCTCCACGACAGGGGGCATAGCAGATACGCAGTATTTT. It codes for CATSTTGGIADTQYF.

This clonotype was seen a handful of times. V and J are TRBV29-1 and TRBJ2-7; D might be TRBD1 or TRBD2, each matching 5 bases. Germline assignment: CDR1 SQVTM and CDR2 ANQGSEA. Trimming stripped 6 bases from V and 3 bases from J, with 12 bases between. The CDR3 contains 12 residues. The CDR3 loop is CSVDRDGYEQYF. The CDR3 DNA reads as TGCAGCGTCGACCGGGACGGCTACGAGCAGTACTTC.

The DNA of the CDR3 is TGTGCCAGCAGCTTAGGGGGGTCGAGCTCTGGGGCCAACGTCCTGACTTTC. It specifies CASSLGGSSSGANVLTF. The chain links TRBV7-3 to TRBJ2-6; a possible D gene is TRBD2 (6 bases). Germline assignment: CDR1 SGHTA and CDR2 FQGTGA. The CDR3 is 17 residues long. Trimming stripped 2 bases from V and 0 bases from J, with 11 bases between.

The chain employs TRBV4-2 and TRBJ2-3, with 14 bases matching TRBD2. The V segment lost 0 bases and the J segment 6 bases; nucleotides outside the gene matches: 8. The V gene's germline CDR1 is LGHNA and CDR2 YNFKEQ. CDR3 length equals 18 residues. Here the CDR3 DNA reads TGTGCCAGCAGCCAAGACTATTTGACTAGCGGGGGGGCCGATACGCAGTATTTT. As protein: CASSQDYLTSGGADTQYF.

The chain is built from TRBV20-1 and TRBJ2-1; tentative D call: TRBD2 (6 bases). Trimming stripped 5 bases from V and 4 bases from J, with 9 bases between. The V gene's germline CDR1 is DFQATT and CDR2 SNEGSKA (reference sequence). The CDR3 contains 12 residues. CDR3: CSAGGLYNEQFF. DNA for the CDR3: TGCAGTGCTGGGGGACTGTACAATGAGCAGTTCTTC.

This sequence joins TRBV11-2 and TRBJ2-3, with D perhaps TRBD1 (6 bases). CDR1 and CDR2 from the germline V gene are SGHAT and FQNNGV. V gave up 2 bases and J gave up 3 bases, with 12 bases separating them. This CDR3 spans 15 amino acids. The CDR3 protein is CASSLSRRGTDTQYF. CDR3 sequence (DNA): TGTGCCAGCAGCTTAAGTCGAAGGGGGACAGATACGCAGTATTTT.

In this sample, this clonotype turned up a few times. The chain employs TRBV14 and TRBJ1-2; weak D call: TRBD1 (5 bases). This CDR3 region has 16 residues. Germline CDR1 is SGHDN and CDR2 is FVKESK. The ends were cut back, 4 bases at V and 0 bases at J, with 15 bases in the middle. CDR3 residues: CASSRRDAGPNYGYTF. In nucleotides, the CDR3 is TGTGCCAGCAGCCGGCGGGACGCGGGGCCTAACTATGGCTACACCTTC.

This clonotype was seen more than once but under ten times. The V gene is TRBV20-1, the J gene TRBJ2-7, with 10 bases aligning to TRBD2. Germline CDR1 reads DFQATT; CDR2 reads SNEGSKA (reference sequence). V shed 5 bases and J 2 bases; nucleotides not matched to a gene: 9. CDR3 size: 15 residues. Here the CDR3 DNA reads TGCAGTGCTCCCAGGACTAGCGGTAACCCCTACGAGCAGTACTTC. Amino acid sequence: CSAPRTSGNPYEQYF.

This chain uses TRBV7-2 with TRBJ2-5; possibly TRBD1 or TRBD2 for D (5 bases each). Between the trimmed V and J ends, which lost 1 base and 2 bases, there was a span of 14 bases. This CDR3 has 16 residues. The germline V gene has CDR1 SGHTA and CDR2 FQGNSA. CDR3 in amino acids: CASSLGYRGEQETQYF. Here the CDR3 DNA reads TGTGCCAGCAGCTTAGGATACCGGGGCGAACAAGAGACCCAGTACTTC.

This clonotype was seen a few times. CDR3 amino acids: CSATHAGGTDTQYF. The CDR3 DNA is TGCAGTGCTACCCACGCGGGGGGCACAGATACGCAGTATTTT. The J gene is TRBJ2-3, the V gene TRBV20-1, with 7 bases lining up with TRBD2. The CDR3 is made up of 14 amino acids. CDR1 and CDR2 from the germline V gene are DFQATT and SNEGSKA (reference sequence). The J segment lost 1 base and the V segment lost 4 bases, leaving 5 bases of the junction unmatched.

This chain links TRBV10-3 with TRBJ1-1, with D perhaps TRBD1 (6 bases). Germline V gene data show CDR1 as ENHRY and CDR2 as SYGVKD. The V end was cut by 3 bases, the J end by 1 base, with 15 bases between. The CDR3 runs to 16 residues. CDR3 sequence reads: CAISDQGLRPNTEAFF. The CDR3 DNA reads as TGTGCCATCAGTGATCAGGGGTTGAGGCCGAACACTGAAGCTTTCTTT.

This chain joins TRBV20-1 and TRBJ1-5; 7 bases map to TRBD1. The trim removed 5 bases at V and 5 bases at J, leaving 6 bases unmatched. The germline V gene encodes CDR1 DFQATT and CDR2 SNEGSKA (reference sequence). The CDR3 has 13 amino acids. DNA for the CDR3: TGCAGTGCTCCAGACAGGGCCCATCAGCCCCAGCATTTT. It codes for CSAPDRAHQPQHF.

This clonotype came up a few times. The chain links TRBV27 to TRBJ2-7; D is perhaps TRBD2 (6 bases). This CDR3 comprises 16 residues. Trimming cost V 3 bases and J 0 bases, with 15 bases left between them. The germline CDR1 and CDR2 sequences are MNHEY and SMNVEV (reference sequence). CDR3 protein: CASSLEGATSSYEQYF. CDR3 in DNA: TGTGCCAGCAGTTTGGAGGGCGCAACCTCCTCCTACGAGCAGTACTTC.

In its sample, this clonotype was seen a few times. This chain joins TRBV5-5 and TRBJ2-7; perhaps TRBD2 as D (7 bases). Germline V gene sequence: CDR1 SGHKS, CDR2 YYEKEE (reference sequence). Trimming shortened V by 2 bases and J by 0 bases, and 15 bases separated the two germline ends. This CDR3 contains 16 residues. CDR3 DNA sequence: TGTGCCAGCAGCTTTCAACGGGGGGCTCTCTCCTACGAGCAGTACTTC. Its translation: CASSFQRGALSYEQYF. Filled out from reference TRBV5-5 and TRBJ2-7, the complete variable domain reads DAGVTQSPTHLIKTRGQQVTLRCSPISGHKSVSWYQQVLGQGPQFIFQYYEKEERGRGNFPDRFSARQFPNYSSELNVNALLLGDSALYLCASSFQRGALSYEQYFGPGTRLTVT.

The V and J genes are TRBV6-5 and TRBJ2-7, with TRBD1 matching 9 bases. CDR1 MNHEY and CDR2 SVGAGI come from the germline V gene. The CDR3 has 15 residues. The ends lost 2 bases at V and 3 bases at J; junction bases unmatched: 5. This CDR3 reads CASSYATGGYYEQYF. The CDR3 DNA sequence: TGTGCCAGCAGTTACGCGACAGGGGGTTACTACGAGCAGTACTTC.

This clonotype was recorded once. J is TRBJ2-3 and V is TRBV6-5, with 7 positions matching TRBD2. In germline, CDR1 is MNHEY, CDR2 SVGAGI. This CDR3 has 17 residues. Trimming cost V 3 bases and J 0 bases; bases outside gene matches: 9. Here the CDR3 DNA reads TGTGCCAGCAGTTATGCAGCGGGGCTAAAGAGCACAGATACGCAGTATTTT. As protein: CASSYAAGLKSTDTQYF.

The chain links TRBV7-2 to TRBJ1-2, with 8 bases fitting TRBD1. The CDR3 has 15 residues. CDR1 and CDR2 (germline): SGHTA, FQGNSA. The J segment lost 5 bases and the V segment lost 5 bases, leaving 10 bases of the junction unmatched. The CDR3 loop reads CASSARGQTAYGYTF. The DNA of the CDR3 is TGTGCCAGCAGCGCCAGGGGGCAGACAGCGTATGGCTACACCTTC.

The chain links TRBV4-2 to TRBJ1-2; possible D gene TRBD1, 5 bases. CDR3 length: 16 residues. The germline CDR1 and CDR2 sequences are LGHNA and YNFKEQ. V lost 0 bases and J lost 3, with 14 bases in between. The CDR3 here is CASSQESGDEDYGYTF. CDR3 sequence (DNA): TGTGCCAGCAGCCAAGAATCCGGGGACGAGGACTATGGCTACACCTTC.